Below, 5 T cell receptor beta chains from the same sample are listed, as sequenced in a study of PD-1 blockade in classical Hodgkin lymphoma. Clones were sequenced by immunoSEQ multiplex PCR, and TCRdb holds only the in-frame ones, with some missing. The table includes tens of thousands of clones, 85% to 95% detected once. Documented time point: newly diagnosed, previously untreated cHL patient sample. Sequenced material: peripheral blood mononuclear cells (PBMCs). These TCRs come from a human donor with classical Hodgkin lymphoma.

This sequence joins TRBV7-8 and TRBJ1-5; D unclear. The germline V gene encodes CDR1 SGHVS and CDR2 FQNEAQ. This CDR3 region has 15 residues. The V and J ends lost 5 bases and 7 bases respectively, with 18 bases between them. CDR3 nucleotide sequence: TGTGCCAGCAGCCCCACCAGGAGTAGAGTCCAGCCCCAGCATTTT. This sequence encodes CASSPTRSRVQPQHF.

CDR3 sequence: CASSEGQGPLGGVLTF. The DNA for the CDR3 is TGTGCCAGCAGCGAGGGACAGGGCCCACTCGGGGGCGTCCTGACTTTC. The chain has TRBV9 and TRBJ2-6; TRBD1 matches 9 bases. The CDR3 is 16 amino acids. The V and J ends lost 3 bases and 12 bases, in that order; junction bases with no gene match: 13. Germline CDR1 is SGDLS and CDR2 is YYNGEE.

The CDR3 DNA is TGTGCCAGCAGCTTATCTCGTGCCCAAGAGCAGTTCTTC. Its protein product is CASSLSRAQEQFF. The chain is built from TRBV11-1 and TRBJ2-1; D call uncertain. The CDR3 has 13 amino acids. The V end lost 2 bases, the J end lost 10 bases, and 12 bases lay between the germline ends. Germline CDR1 SGHAT, CDR2 FQDESV (reference sequence).

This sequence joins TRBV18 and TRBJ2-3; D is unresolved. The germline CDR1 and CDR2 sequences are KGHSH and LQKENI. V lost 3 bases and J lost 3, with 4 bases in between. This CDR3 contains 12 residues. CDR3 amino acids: CASSPTTDTQYF. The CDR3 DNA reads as TGTGCCAGCTCACCCACGACAGATACGCAGTATTTT.

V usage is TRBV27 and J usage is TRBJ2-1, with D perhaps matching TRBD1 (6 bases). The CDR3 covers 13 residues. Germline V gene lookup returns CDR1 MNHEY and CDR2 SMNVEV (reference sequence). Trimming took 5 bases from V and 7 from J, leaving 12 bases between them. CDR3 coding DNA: TGTGCCAGCAGTACCCTACAGGGAAATGAGCAGTTCTTC. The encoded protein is CASSTLQGNEQFF.